This TCR beta chain derives from a study of T-cell memory formation after mild COVID-19. This clonotype was counted only a few times. TCRdb itself ran the 5' RACE reads through MiXCR, one entry per CDR3 protein. This sample has around 200,000 distinct CDR3 sequences, with 27% found just once. Germline V gene lookup returns CDR1 SGHNT and CDR2 YYREEE (reference sequence). V lost 4 bases and J 2 bases, leaving 18 bases between the germline ends. The CDR3 has 16 amino acids. Input material: PBMCs or a T cell subset sorted from them (not recorded which). The chain recombines TRBV5-4 with TRBJ1-1; perhaps TRBD1 as D (5 bases). The sequence derives from an adult woman who had mild COVID-19 (a few samples of this study predate the infection). Cell type and time point are not known. The CDR3 coding sequence is TGTGCCAGCAGCGTAACAACAGGCGGACCAAACACTGAAGCTTTCTTT. Translation gives CASSVTTGGPNTEAFF.